This T cell receptor beta chain emerged from a study of shared clonotypes between healthy human individuals. As for the study in general: Per-donor plates numbered three CD4 naive, three CD4 memory, two CD8 naive and one CD8 memory. Points from the study as a whole: Memory subsets generally showed smaller estimated richness than naive subsets did. Clonotype sharing across donors was expected to vary with sequencing depth.

As concerns this clone: Its target is not known.

CD4+ cells underwent separation, giving CD45RA+ naive and CD45RA-negative memory subsets. TCRdb's table, derived via immunoSEQ multiplex PCR, lists solely in-frame clones and lacks some. The data contain 2 million to 2.5 million clones, just under 95% of them singletons. Sequencing input: naive CD4+ T cells from PBMCs. Sample subset: CD45RA+ positively selected. The source of this sequence is a man aged 18 to 30 in good health. Some clones in this sample may be carry-over from other donors' samples.

The CDR3 bases are TGTGCCAGCAGCTTAGCGTCAAGTAGGACAGGGGCATACGAGCAGTACTTC. The encoded protein is CASSLASSRTGAYEQYF. The chain carries TRBV7-2 and TRBJ2-7; the match to TRBD1 covers 9 bases. Germline V CDR1 and CDR2: SGHTA, FQGNSA. V shed 0 bases, J shed 4 bases, and the junction held 10 bases outside the gene matches. This CDR3 has 17 amino acids. Variable domain in full (rest from reference TRBV7-2 and TRBJ2-7): GAGVSQSPSNKVTEKGKDVELRCDPISGHTALYWYRQSLGQGLEFLIYFQGNSAPDKSGLPSDRFSAERTGGSVSTLTIQRTQQEDSAVYLCASSLASSRTGAYEQYFGPGTRLTVT.